The 4 T cell receptor beta chains given below trace back to one sample, sequenced in a study of early T cells in non-severe SARS-CoV-2 infection. TCRdb re-called the 5' RACE reads with MiXCR, one entry per CDR3 protein. The data show tens of thousands of distinct CDR3 sequences, 5% seen once. Sequenced here: whole blood, sampled at baseline. These receptors originate from an adult who was a healthcare worker with PCR-confirmed SARS-CoV-2 infection or an uninfected control (not recorded which).

The sample holds many counts of this clonotype. The rearrangement uses TRBV27 and TRBJ1-2; D is possibly TRBD1 (5 bases). The V end lost 4 bases, the J end lost 4 bases, and 13 bases lay between the germline ends. Looked up from germline, CDR1 is MNHEY and CDR2 is SMNVEV (reference sequence). The length of the CDR3 is 14 residues. CDR3 nucleotide sequence: TGTGCCAGCAGTTCCTCAGGGACCTTCTATGGCTACACCTTC. This sequence encodes CASSSSGTFYGYTF.

This clonotype came up a few times. The J gene is TRBJ1-6, the V gene TRBV10-3; D is uncertain. The CDR3 covers 16 residues. CDR1 is ENHRY, CDR2 SYGVKD, per germline. V lost 2 bases to trimming and J lost 9 bases, with 17 bases between them. The CDR3 DNA sequence: TGTGCCATCAGTGAGGAGTCGGCGAGGGCTGGTTCACCCCTCCACTTT. Translating it yields CAISEESARAGSPLHF.

This clonotype was detected ten times or more. The rearrangement uses TRBV6-5 and TRBJ2-1, with D possibly being TRBD1 (6 bases). This CDR3 is built from 14 residues. Trimming took 8 bases from V and 0 from J, leaving 11 bases between them. In germline, CDR1 is MNHEY, CDR2 SVGAGI. CDR3 region: CASRQGSSYNEQFF. The CDR3, as DNA: TGTGCCAGCCGCCAGGGGAGCTCCTACAATGAGCAGTTCTTC.

The chain links TRBV19 to TRBJ2-4, with 7 bases that match TRBD1. V gave up 1 base and J gave up 9 bases; unmatched junction bases: 6. Germline V gene sequence: CDR1 LNHDA, CDR2 SQIVND (reference sequence). CDR3 length equals 14 residues. In nucleotides, the CDR3 is TGTGCCAGTAGTATAGGACAGGGAATTGGCATTCAGTACTTC. It is translated as CASSIGQGIGIQYF.